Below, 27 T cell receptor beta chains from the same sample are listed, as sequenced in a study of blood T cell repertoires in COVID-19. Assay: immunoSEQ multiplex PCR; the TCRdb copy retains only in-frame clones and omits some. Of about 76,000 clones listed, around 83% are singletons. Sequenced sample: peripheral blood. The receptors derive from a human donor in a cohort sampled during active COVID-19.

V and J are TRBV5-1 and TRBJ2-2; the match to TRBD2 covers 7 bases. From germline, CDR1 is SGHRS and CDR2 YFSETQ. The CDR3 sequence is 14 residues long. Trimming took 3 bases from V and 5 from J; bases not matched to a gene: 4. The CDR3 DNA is TGCGCCAGCAGCTACGGGGGGACGACCGGGGAGCTGTTTTTT. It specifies CASSYGGTTGELFF.

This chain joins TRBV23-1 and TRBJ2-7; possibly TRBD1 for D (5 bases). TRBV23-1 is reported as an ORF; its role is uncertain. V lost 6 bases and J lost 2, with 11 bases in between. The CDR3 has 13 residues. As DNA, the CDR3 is TGCGCCAGCAGGGGCAGGGCTCCCTACGAGCAGTACTTC. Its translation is CASRGRAPYEQYF.

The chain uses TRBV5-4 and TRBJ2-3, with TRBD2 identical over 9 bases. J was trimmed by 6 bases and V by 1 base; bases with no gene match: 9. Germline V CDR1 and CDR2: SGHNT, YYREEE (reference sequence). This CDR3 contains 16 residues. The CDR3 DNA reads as TGTGCCAGCAGCTTGTGGCTAGCGGGGATCGCGGATACGCAGTATTTT. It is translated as CASSLWLAGIADTQYF.

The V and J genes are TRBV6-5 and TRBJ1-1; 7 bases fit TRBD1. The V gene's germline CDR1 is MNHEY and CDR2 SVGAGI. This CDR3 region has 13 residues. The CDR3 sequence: CAARGGRQTEAFF. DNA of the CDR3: TGTGCTGCTCGAGGGGGCAGGCAGACTGAAGCTTTCTTT.

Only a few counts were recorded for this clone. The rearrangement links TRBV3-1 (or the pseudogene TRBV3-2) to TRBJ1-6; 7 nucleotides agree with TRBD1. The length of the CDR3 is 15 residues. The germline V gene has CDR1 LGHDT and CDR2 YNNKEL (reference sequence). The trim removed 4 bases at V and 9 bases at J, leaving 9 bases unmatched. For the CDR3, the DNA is TGTGCCAGCAGCCCAACAGGGGCCCAGGGTTCACCCCTCCACTTT. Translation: CASSPTGAQGSPLHF.

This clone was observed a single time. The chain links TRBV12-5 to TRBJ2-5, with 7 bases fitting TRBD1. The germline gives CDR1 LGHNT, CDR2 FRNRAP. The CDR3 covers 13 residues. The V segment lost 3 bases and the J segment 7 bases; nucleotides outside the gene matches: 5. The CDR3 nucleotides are TGTGCTAGTGGTTTAGGGACAGAATGGACCCAGTACTTC. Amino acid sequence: CASGLGTEWTQYF.

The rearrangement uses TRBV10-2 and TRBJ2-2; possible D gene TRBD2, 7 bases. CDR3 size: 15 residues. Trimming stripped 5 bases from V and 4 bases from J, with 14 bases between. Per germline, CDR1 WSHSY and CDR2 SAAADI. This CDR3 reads CASSPGGSGTGELFF. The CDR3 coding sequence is TGCGCCAGCAGTCCGGGGGGCTCGGGCACCGGGGAGCTGTTTTTT.

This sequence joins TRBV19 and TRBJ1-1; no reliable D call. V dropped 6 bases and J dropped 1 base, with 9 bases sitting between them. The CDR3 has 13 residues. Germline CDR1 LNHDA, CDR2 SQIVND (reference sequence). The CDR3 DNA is TGTGCCAGTAGGTCTGGCTGGAACACTGAAGCTTTCTTT. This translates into CASRSGWNTEAFF.

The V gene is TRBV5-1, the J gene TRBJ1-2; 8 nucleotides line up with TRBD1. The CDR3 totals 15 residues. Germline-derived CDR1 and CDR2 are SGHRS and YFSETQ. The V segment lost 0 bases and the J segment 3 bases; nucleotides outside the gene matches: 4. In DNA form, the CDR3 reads TGCGCCAGCAGCTTGGGACAGGGGAGGGACTATGGCTACACCTTC. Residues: CASSLGQGRDYGYTF.

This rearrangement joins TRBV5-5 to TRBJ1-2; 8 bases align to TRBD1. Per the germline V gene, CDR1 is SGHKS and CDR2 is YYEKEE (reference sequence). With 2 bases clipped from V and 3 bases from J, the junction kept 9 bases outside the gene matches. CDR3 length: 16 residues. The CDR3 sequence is CASSFTGGRADYGYTF. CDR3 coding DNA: TGTGCCAGCAGCTTTACAGGGGGTCGCGCCGACTATGGCTACACCTTC.

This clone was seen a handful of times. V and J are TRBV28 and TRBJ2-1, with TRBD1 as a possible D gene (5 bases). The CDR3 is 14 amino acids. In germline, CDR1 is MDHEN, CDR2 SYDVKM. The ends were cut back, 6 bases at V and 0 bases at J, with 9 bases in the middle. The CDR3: CASSAGNSYNEQFF. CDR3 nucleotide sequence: TGTGCCAGCAGCGCAGGGAACTCCTACAATGAGCAGTTCTTC.

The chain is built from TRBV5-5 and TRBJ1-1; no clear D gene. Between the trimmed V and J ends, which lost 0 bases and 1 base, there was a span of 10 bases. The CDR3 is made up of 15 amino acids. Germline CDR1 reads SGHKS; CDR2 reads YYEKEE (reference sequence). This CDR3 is CASSLVGGRNTEAFF. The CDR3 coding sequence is TGTGCCAGCAGCTTGGTTGGAGGGCGGAACACTGAAGCTTTCTTT.

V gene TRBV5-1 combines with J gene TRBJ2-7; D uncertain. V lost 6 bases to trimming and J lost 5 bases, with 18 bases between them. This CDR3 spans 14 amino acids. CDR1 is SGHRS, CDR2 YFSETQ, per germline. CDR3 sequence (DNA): TGCGCCAGCAACTTTAGAAGGTTTCAGGACGAGCAGTACTTC. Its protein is CASNFRRFQDEQYF.

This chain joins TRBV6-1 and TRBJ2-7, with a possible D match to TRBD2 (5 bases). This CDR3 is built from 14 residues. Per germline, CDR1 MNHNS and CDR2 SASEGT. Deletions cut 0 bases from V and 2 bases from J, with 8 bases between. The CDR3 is CASSEAGLAYEQYF. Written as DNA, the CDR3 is TGTGCCAGCAGTGAAGCCGGACTCGCCTACGAGCAGTACTTC.

In nucleotides, the CDR3 is TGTGCCAGCGTACCGGGACAGGGGTCGAACTATGGCTACACCTTC. As protein: CASVPGQGSNYGYTF. V and J are TRBV21-1 and TRBJ1-2; no check of the table's D call, TRBD1, against the DNA was made. TRBV21-1 is a documented pseudogene. This CDR3 region has 15 residues.

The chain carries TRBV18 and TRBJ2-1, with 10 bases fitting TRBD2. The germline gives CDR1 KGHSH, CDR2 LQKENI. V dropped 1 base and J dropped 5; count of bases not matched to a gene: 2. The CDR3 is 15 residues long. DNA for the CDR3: TGTGCCAGCTCACCACAAGCGGGGGGGGACAATGAGCAGTTCTTC. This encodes CASSPQAGGDNEQFF.

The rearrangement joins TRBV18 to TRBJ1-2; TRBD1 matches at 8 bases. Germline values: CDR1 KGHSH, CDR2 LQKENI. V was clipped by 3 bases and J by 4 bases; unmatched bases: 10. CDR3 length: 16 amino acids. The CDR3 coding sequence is TGTGCCAGCTCACCCAGGGGGCAGTACGCTATCTATGGCTACACCTTC. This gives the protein CASSPRGQYAIYGYTF.

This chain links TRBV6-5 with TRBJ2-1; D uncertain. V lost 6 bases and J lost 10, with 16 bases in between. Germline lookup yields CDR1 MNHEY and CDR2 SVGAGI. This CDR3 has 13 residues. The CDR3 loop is CASRLTGLGEQFF. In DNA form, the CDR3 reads TGTGCCAGCAGGCTTACTGGGCTTGGGGAGCAGTTCTTC.

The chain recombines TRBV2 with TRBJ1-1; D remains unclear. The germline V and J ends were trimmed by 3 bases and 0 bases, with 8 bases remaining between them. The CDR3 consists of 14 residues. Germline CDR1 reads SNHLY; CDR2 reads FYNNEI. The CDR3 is CASSDLVMNTEAFF. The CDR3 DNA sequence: TGTGCCAGCAGTGATTTAGTAATGAACACTGAAGCTTTCTTT.

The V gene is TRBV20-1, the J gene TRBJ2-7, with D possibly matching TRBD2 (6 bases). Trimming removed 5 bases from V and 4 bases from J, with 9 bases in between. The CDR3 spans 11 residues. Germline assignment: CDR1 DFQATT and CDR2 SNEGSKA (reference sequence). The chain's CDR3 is CSAAGSYEQYF. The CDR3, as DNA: TGCAGTGCTGCCGGGAGTTACGAGCAGTACTTC.

CDR3 sequence (DNA): TGTGCCTTAACCGACAGGGGCAATTCACCCCTCCACTTT. It translates to CALTDRGNSPLHF. V gene TRBV30 combines with J gene TRBJ1-6; TRBD1 agrees at 8 bases. Germline values: CDR1 GTSNPN, CDR2 SVGIG (reference sequence). The CDR3 runs 13 residues. The J segment lost 7 bases and the V segment lost 7 bases, leaving 6 bases of the junction unmatched.

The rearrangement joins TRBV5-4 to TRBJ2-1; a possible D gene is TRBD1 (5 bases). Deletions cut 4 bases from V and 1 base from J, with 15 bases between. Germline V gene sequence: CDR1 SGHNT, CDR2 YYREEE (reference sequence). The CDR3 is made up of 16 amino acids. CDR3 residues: CASSPPGADSYNEQFF. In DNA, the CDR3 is TGTGCCAGCAGCCCCCCTGGGGCTGATTCCTACAATGAGCAGTTCTTC.

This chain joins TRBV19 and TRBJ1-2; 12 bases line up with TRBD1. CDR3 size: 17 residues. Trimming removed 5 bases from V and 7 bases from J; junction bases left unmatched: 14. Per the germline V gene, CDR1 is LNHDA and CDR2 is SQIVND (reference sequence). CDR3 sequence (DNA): TGTGCCAGTAGTCGCTTTCCCCGGGACAGGGGGCCGGGTGGCTACACCTTC. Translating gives CASSRFPRDRGPGGYTF. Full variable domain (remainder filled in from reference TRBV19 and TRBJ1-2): DGGITQSPKYLFRKEGQNVTLSCEQNLNHDAMYWYRQDPGQGLRLIYYSQIVNDFQKGDIAEGYSVSREKKESFPLTVTSAQKNPTAFYLCASSRFPRDRGPGGYTFGSGTRLTVV.

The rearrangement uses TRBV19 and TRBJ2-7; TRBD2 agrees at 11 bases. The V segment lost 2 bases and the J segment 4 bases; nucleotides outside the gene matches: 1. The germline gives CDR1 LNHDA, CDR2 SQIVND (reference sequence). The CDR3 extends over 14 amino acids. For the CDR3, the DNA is TGTGCCAGTAGTATAAGGACTAGCGGGTACGAGCAGTACTTC. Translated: CASSIRTSGYEQYF. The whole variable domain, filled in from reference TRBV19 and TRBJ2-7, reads DGGITQSPKYLFRKEGQNVTLSCEQNLNHDAMYWYRQDPGQGLRLIYYSQIVNDFQKGDIAEGYSVSREKKESFPLTVTSAQKNPTAFYLCASSIRTSGYEQYFGPGTRLTVT.

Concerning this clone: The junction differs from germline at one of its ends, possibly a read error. Here the CDR3 reads CASSLTQDLRTRELFF. CDR3 coding DNA: TGTGCCAGCAGCTTGACTCAGGACTTACGCACCAGGGAGCTGTTTTTT. V is TRBV5-4 and J is TRBJ2-2, with D perhaps matching TRBD2 (5 bases). The germline gives CDR1 SGHNT, CDR2 YYREEE (reference sequence). The CDR3 runs to 16 residues.

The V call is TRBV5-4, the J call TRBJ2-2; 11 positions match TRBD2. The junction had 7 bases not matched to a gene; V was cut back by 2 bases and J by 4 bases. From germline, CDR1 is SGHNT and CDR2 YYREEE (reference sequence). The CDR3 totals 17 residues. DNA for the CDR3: TGTGCCAGCAGCTTCTCCGGGACTAGCGGATTCACCGGGGAGCTGTTTTTT. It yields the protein CASSFSGTSGFTGELFF. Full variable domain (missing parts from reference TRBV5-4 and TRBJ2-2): ETGVTQSPTHLIKTRGQQVTLRCSSQSGHNTVSWYQQALGQGPQFIFQYYREEENGRGNFPPRFSGLQFPNYSSELNVNALELDDSALYLCASSFSGTSGFTGELFFGEGSRLTVL.

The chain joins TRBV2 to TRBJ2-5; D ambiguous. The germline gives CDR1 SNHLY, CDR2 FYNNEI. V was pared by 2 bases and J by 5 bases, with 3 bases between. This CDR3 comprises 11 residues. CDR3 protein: CASSEQETQYF. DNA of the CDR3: TGTGCCAGCAGTGAACAGGAGACCCAGTACTTC.